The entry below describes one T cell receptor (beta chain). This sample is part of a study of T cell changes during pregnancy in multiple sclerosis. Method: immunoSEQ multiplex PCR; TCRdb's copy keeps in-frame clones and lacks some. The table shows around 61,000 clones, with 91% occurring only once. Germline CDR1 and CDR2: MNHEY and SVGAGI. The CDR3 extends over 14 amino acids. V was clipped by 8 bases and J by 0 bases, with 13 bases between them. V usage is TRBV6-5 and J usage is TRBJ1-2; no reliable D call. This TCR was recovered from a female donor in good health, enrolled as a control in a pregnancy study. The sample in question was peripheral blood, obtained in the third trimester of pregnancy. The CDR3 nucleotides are TGTGCCAGCGCGGGATTCACCGCTAACTATGGCTACACCTTC. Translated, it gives CASAGFTANYGYTF.